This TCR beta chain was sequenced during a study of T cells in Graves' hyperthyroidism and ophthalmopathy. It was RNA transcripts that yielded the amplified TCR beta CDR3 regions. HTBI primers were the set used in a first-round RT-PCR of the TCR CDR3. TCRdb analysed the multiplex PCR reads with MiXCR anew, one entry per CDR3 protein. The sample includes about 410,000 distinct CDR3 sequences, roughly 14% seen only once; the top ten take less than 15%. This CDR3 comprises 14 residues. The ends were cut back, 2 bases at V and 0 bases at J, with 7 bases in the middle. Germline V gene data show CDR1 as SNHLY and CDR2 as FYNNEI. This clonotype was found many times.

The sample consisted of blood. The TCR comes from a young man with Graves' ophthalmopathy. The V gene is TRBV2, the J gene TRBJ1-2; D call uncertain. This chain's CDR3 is CASSELGTNYGYTF. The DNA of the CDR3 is TGTGCCAGCAGTGAACTCGGTACTAACTATGGCTACACCTTC. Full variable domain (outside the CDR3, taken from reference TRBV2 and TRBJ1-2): EPEVTQTPSHQVTQMGQEVILRCVPISNHLYFYWYRQILGQKVEFLVSFYNNEISEKSEIFDDQFSVERPDGSNFTLKIRSTKLEDSAMYFCASSELGTNYGYTFGSGTRLTVV.